Shown below are 23 T cell receptor beta chains from a single sample sequenced in a study of CXCR3-negative and CXCR3-positive naive CD8 T cells. Antigen specificity for these receptors is unknown. UMI labels and 5' RACE were used to prepare the TRB cDNA libraries. From its re-call of the 5' RACE reads, TCRdb lists each CDR3 protein once, without DNA. Its table lists more than 75,000 distinct CDR3 sequences. Study results and limitations: CXCR3-positive naive cells had TRB CDR3s that were more hydrophobic than CXCR3-negative naive cells had.

The source material was naive CXCR3+ CD8+ T cells from blood. Subset meaning: CD45RO-CCR7+CD27+CD95- naive CD8+ T cells expressing CXCR3 (TNR3+). These receptors were obtained from a human donor in good health. Some clones in this sample may be carry-over from other donors' samples.

V is TRBV4-2 and J is TRBJ1-1. The CDR3 runs 16 residues. The germline gives CDR1 LGHNA, CDR2 YNFKEQ. This CDR3 is CASSQERAGLNTEAFF.

The V call is TRBV5-5, the J call TRBJ2-7; TCRdb calls TRBD1, which cannot be checked without DNA. The CDR3 spans 14 residues. CDR1 SGHKS and CDR2 YYEKEE come from the germline V gene (reference sequence). The CDR3 reads CASSSGVKIYEQYF.

The V and J genes are TRBV15 and TRBJ2-3. Per germline, CDR1 LNHNV and CDR2 YYDKDF (reference sequence). The CDR3 has 16 residues. The CDR3: CATSRDLELVTDTQYF.

The V call is TRBV28, the J call TRBJ2-2; TCRdb gives TRBD1 as the D gene, but with no DNA this cannot be confirmed. The CDR3 is 17 amino acids. Germline values: CDR1 MDHEN, CDR2 SYDVKM. CDR3 protein: CASSLSTTDLITGELFF.

V gene TRBV3-1 combines with J gene TRBJ2-7; TCRdb names TRBD1, which stays unverified in the absence of DNA. From germline, CDR1 is LGHDT and CDR2 YNNKEL (reference sequence). The CDR3 loop spans 13 amino acids. The CDR3 here is CASSSRQSYEQYF.

J is TRBJ2-7 and V is TRBV25-1. Germline loops: CDR1 MGHDK, CDR2 SYGVNS. The length of the CDR3 is 14 residues. The CDR3 sequence: CASSEYEFTYEQYF.

The CDR3 protein is CASRHRQISYEQYF. V is TRBV6-5 and J is TRBJ2-7. Per germline, CDR1 MNHEY and CDR2 SVGAGI. CDR3 length: 14 amino acids.

J is TRBJ2-5 and V is TRBV29-1. Looked up from germline, CDR1 is SQVTM and CDR2 is ANQGSEA. The CDR3 sequence is 14 residues long. The CDR3 reads CSVLSDNRFETQYF.

The rearrangement uses TRBV13 and TRBJ2-1; the TCRdb call, TRBD2, lacks DNA for checking. The germline V gene has CDR1 PRHDT and CDR2 FYEKMQ (reference sequence). The CDR3 is made up of 16 amino acids. CDR3: CASSFRTTSRENEQFF.

This sequence joins TRBV20-1 and TRBJ2-7; no DNA is available, so the TRBD2 call from TCRdb remains unchecked. The CDR3 is 14 residues long. Germline V lookup: CDR1 DFQATT, CDR2 SNEGSKA (reference sequence). The CDR3: CSAFQRGNSYEQYF.

The chain recombines TRBV19 with TRBJ1-1; TCRdb gives TRBD1 as the D gene, but with no DNA this cannot be confirmed. The CDR3 is 15 residues long. Looked up from germline, CDR1 is LNHDA and CDR2 is SQIVND (reference sequence). The CDR3 protein is CASSNLGTTNTEAFF. The full variable domain, completed using reference TRBV19 and TRBJ1-1, is DGGITQSPKYLFRKEGQNVTLSCEQNLNHDAMYWYRQDPGQGLRLIYYSQIVNDFQKGDIAEGYSVSREKKESFPLTVTSAQKNPTAFYLCASSNLGTTNTEAFFGQGTRLTVV.

The chain joins TRBV29-1 to TRBJ2-7; the D call of TRBD1 rests on TCRdb alone, since no DNA is present to check it. Germline lookup yields CDR1 SQVTM and CDR2 ANQGSEA. The CDR3 has 13 amino acids. CDR3 amino acids: CSVTAQRDYEQYF.

This chain connects TRBV7-2 to TRBJ2-7; TCRdb indicates TRBD1, and absent DNA this call remains unverified. This CDR3 is 14 amino acids long. The V gene's germline CDR1 is SGHTA and CDR2 FQGNSA. The CDR3 spells CASSSGRGDYEQYF.

The rearrangement uses TRBV7-9 and TRBJ2-5; TCRdb names TRBD1, which stays unverified in the absence of DNA. CDR3 length: 12 amino acids. Germline lookup yields CDR1 SEHNR and CDR2 FQNEAQ (reference sequence). CDR3: CAWDQEIETQYF.

The J gene is TRBJ2-1, the V gene TRBV29-1; TCRdb indicates TRBD1, and absent DNA this call remains unverified. In germline, CDR1 is SQVTM, CDR2 ANQGSEA. The CDR3 sequence is 11 residues long. The chain's CDR3 is CSVEGTPEQFF.

The chain has TRBV28 and TRBJ2-7. This CDR3 is 14 amino acids long. CDR1 and CDR2 from the germline V gene are MDHEN and SYDVKM. CDR3 amino acids: CASSFVGGAYEQYF.

The CDR3 here is CASSSGSRGYYNEQFF. The chain is built from TRBV5-6 and TRBJ2-1; TCRdb proposes TRBD2, but this gene call is untestable without DNA. The length of the CDR3 is 16 residues. Germline-derived CDR1 and CDR2 are SGHDT and YYEEEE.

The chain links TRBV29-1 to TRBJ2-2; checking the TCRdb D call of TRBD1 is not possible without DNA. Germline V gene sequence: CDR1 SQVTM, CDR2 ANQGSEA. The CDR3 loop spans 14 amino acids. CDR3 in amino acids: CSVLRDRGTGELFF.

V usage is TRBV24-1 and J usage is TRBJ2-1; TCRdb's D call of TRBD1 is untestable without DNA. This CDR3 contains 18 residues. Germline V gene sequence: CDR1 KGHDR, CDR2 SFDVKD. The CDR3 is CATSDRESPGSSYNEQFF.

The CDR3 sequence is CASSFLEANEQFF. This sequence joins TRBV13 and TRBJ2-1; TCRdb's assignment of TRBD2 cannot be checked, as there is no DNA. Germline lookup yields CDR1 PRHDT and CDR2 FYEKMQ (reference sequence). The CDR3 totals 13 residues.

V gene TRBV29-1 combines with J gene TRBJ2-1. Germline loops: CDR1 SQVTM, CDR2 ANQGSEA. The CDR3 runs to 15 residues. The CDR3 sequence: CSVEPVDHFQYEQFF.

V gene TRBV6-5 combines with J gene TRBJ2-1; TCRdb gives TRBD2 as the D gene, but with no DNA this cannot be confirmed. The germline V gene encodes CDR1 MNHEY and CDR2 SVGAGI. The length of the CDR3 is 13 residues. The CDR3 here is CASSYREDNEQFF.

CDR3 sequence reads: CASKSNGNEQFF. The V call is TRBV2, the J call TRBJ2-1. Germline CDR1 is SNHLY and CDR2 is FYNNEI. The CDR3 length is 12 residues.